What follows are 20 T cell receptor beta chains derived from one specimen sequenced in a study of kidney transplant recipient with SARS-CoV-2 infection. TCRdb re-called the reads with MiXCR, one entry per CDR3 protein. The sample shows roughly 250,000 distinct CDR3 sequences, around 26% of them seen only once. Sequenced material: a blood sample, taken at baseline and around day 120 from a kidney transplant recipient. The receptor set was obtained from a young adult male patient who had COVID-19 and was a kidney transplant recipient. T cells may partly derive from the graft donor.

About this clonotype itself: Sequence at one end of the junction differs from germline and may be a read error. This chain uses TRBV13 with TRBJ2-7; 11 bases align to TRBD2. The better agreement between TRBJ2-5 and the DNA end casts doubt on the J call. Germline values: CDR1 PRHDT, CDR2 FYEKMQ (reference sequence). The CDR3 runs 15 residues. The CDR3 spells CTSSSTSGIRGTQYF. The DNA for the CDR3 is TGTACCAGCAGCTCGACTAGCGGGATCCGAGGGACCCAGTACTTC.

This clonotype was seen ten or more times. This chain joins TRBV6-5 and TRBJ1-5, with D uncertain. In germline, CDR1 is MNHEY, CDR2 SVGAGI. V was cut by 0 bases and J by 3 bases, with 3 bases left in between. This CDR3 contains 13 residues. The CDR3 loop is CASSYSVNQPQHF. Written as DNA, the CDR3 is TGTGCCAGCAGTTACTCAGTCAATCAGCCCCAGCATTTT.

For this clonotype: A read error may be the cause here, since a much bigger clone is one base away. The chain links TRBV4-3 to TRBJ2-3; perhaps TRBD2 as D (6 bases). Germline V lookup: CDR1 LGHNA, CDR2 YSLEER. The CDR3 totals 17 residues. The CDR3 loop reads CANSQDIGGTRTDTQYF. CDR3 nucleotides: TGCGCCAACAGCCAAGATATCGGTGGGACTCGCACAGATACGCAGTATTTT.

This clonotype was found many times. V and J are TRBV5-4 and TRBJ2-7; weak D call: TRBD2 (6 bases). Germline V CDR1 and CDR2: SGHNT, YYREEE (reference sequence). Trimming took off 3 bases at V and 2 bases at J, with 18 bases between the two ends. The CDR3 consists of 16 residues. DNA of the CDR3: TGTGCCAGCAGCTCTTCGGGACTCCGGAACGCCTACGAGCAGTACGTC. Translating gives CASSSSGLRNAYEQYV.

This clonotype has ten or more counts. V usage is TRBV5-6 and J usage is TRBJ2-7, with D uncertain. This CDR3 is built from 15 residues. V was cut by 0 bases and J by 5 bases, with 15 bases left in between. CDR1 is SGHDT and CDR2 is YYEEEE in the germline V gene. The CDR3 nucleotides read TGTGCCAGCAGCTTGGGCCTTGGGCCCCACCACGAGCAGTACTTC. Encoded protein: CASSLGLGPHHEQYF.

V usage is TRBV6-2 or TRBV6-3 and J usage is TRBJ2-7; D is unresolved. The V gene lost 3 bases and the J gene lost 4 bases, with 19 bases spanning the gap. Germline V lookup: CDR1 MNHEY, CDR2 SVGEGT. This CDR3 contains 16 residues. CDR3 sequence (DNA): TGTGCCAGCAGTTATTGGCTCGGCAGAGGCTTATACGAGCAGTACTTC. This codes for CASSYWLGRGLYEQYF.

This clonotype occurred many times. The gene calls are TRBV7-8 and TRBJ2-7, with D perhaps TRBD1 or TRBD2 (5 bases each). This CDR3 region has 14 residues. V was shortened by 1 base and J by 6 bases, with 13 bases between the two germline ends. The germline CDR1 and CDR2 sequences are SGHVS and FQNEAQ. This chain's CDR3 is CASSLEGPSSEQYF. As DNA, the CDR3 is TGTGCCAGCAGCTTAGAGGGGCCTAGCTCCGAGCAGTACTTC.

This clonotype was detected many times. CDR3 protein: CASSPRTSREYEQYF. CDR3 nucleotides: TGTGCCAGCTCACCTAGGACTAGCCGAGAATACGAGCAGTACTTC. The gene calls are TRBV18 and TRBJ2-7; 8 bases match TRBD2. In germline, CDR1 is KGHSH, CDR2 LQKENI. The CDR3 loop spans 15 amino acids. V dropped 3 bases and J dropped 4; count of bases not matched to a gene: 8. The full variable domain, completed using reference TRBV18 and TRBJ2-7, is NAGVMQNPRHLVRRRGQEARLRCSPMKGHSHVYWYRQLPEEGLKFMVYLQKENIIDESGMPKERFSAEFPKEGPSILRIQQVVRGDSAAYFCASSPRTSREYEQYFGPGTRLTVT.

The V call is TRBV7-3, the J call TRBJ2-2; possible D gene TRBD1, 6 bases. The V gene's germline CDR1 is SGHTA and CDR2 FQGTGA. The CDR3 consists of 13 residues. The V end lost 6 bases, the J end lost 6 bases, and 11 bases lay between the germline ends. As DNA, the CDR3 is TGTGCCAGCAGAACAGGGTGGGCCGGGGAGCTGTTTTTT. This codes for CASRTGWAGELFF.

The CDR3 protein is CASSYDPSYNEQFF. The CDR3 DNA follows: TGCGCCAGCAGTTATGACCCCTCCTACAATGAGCAGTTCTTC. The gene calls are TRBV5-1 and TRBJ2-1; no reliable D call. Germline lookup yields CDR1 SGHRS and CDR2 YFSETQ. Trimming left V 5 bases short and J 0 bases short, with 9 bases between. The CDR3 totals 14 residues.

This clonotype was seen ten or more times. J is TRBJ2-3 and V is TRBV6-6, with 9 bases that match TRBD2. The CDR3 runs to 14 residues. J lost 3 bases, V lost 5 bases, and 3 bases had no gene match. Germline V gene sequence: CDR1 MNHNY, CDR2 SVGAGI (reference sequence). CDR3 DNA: TGTGCCAGCAGTCTAGCGGGAAGGACAGATACGCAGTATTTT. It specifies CASSLAGRTDTQYF.

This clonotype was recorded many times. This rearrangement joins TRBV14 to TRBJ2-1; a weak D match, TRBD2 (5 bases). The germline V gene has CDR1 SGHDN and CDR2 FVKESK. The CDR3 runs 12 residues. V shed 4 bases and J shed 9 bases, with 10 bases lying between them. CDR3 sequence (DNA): TGTGCCAGCAGCCGTTCGGCGGGTGAGCAGTTCTTC. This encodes CASSRSAGEQFF.

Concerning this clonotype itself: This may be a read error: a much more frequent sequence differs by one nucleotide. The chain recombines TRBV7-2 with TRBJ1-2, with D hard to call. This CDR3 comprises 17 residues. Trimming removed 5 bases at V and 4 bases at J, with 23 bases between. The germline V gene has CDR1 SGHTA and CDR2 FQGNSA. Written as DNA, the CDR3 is TGTGCCAGCAGCATCAATTTCAGAGACGGAAAGACCTATGGCTACACCTTC. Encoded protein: CASSINFRDGKTYGYTF.

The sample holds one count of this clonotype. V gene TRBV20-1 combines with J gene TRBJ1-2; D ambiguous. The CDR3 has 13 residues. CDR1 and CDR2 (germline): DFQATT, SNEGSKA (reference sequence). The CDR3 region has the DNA TGCAATGATAGTGAAGGACCGGTCAGTGGCTACACCTTC. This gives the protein CNDSEGPVSGYTF.

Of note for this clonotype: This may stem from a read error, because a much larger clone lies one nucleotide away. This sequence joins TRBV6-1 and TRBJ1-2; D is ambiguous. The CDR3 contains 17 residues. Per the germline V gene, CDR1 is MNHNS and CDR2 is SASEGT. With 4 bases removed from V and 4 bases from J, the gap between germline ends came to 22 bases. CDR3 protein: CASSGCTECRKSYGYTF. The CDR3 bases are TGTGCCAGCAGTGGATGCACGGAATGTAGAAAGTCCTATGGCTACACCTTC.

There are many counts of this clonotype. The CDR3 region has the DNA TGTGCCAGCACCCCTAAGATGAGGCGGGATAGTGGCTACACCTTC. This encodes CASTPKMRRDSGYTF. J is TRBJ1-2 and V is TRBV6-5; D not resolved. Germline V lookup: CDR1 MNHEY, CDR2 SVGAGI. The V end lost 7 bases, the J end lost 7 bases, and 22 bases lay between the germline ends. The CDR3 totals 15 residues.

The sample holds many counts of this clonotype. The CDR3 bases are TGTGCCAGCAGCAAGGTTTACGATCTCGGAAAGACCTATGGCTACACCTTC. This gives the protein CASSKVYDLGKTYGYTF. The rearrangement links TRBV11-3 to TRBJ1-2; D gene ambiguous. The germline V gene encodes CDR1 SGHNT and CDR2 YENEEA. The V and J ends lost 5 bases and 4 bases respectively, with 23 bases between them. The CDR3 is 17 residues long.

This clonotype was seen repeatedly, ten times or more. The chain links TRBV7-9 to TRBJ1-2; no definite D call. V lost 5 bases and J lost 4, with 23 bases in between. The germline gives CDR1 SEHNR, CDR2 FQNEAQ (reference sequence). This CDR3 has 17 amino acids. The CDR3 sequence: CASSIAIYHGKTYGYTF. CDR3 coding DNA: TGTGCCAGCAGCATTGCGATATACCATGGAAAGACCTATGGCTACACCTTC.

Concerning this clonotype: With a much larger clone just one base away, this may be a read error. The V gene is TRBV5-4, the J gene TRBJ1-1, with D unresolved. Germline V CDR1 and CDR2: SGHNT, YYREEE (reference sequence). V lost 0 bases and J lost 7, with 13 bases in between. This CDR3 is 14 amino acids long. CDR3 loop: CASSLGRGIFEAFF. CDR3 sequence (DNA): TGTGCCAGCAGCTTGGGGCGGGGAATATTTGAAGCTTTCTTT.

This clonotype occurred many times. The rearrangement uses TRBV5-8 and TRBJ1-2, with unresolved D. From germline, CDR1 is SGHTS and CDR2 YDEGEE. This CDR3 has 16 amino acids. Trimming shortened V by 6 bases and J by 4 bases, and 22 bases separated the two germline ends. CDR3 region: CASIACHPRKTYGYTF. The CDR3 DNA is TGTGCCAGCATAGCATGTCATCCACGAAAGACCTATGGCTACACCTTC.